The TCR beta chain described here comes from a study of cytomegalovirus exposure and HLA in healthy donors (dated by TCRdb to the late 2010s). Regarding the study in general: The 666 repertoires of the first cohort and the roughly 120 validation repertoires were produced on the same platform, according to a later analysis. The study was designed to test whether signatures of past pathogen exposure could be identified by cataloging public T cell receptors. A separate validation cohort of roughly 130 different subjects was used in addition to the roughly 670-subject first cohort. High-throughput TCR immunosequencing, statistical association of individual TCRs with disease status, and machine learning were combined to predict cytomegalovirus infection status.

The paper as a whole reports these results and caveats: While some public TCRs were present in many individuals, most TCR sequences turned up only very rarely across donors. Three of the identified cytomegalovirus-associated TCR beta chains were confirmed in vitro to be specific for cytomegalovirus antigens. Cytomegalovirus status was reported to be diagnosed by the classifier with high specificity and sensitivity in both the original and validation cohorts. A total of 150 to 200 TCR beta chains were listed by the study as associated with cytomegalovirus. The validation cohort had no HLA typing available for a later analysis, so co-occurrence within that cohort was assessed over all 120 or so repertoires. The authors suggested that the approach could potentially be generalized to other disease states and immunological phenotypes. In a later analysis, TCRs clustered in the first cohort were found to also tend to co-occur in the approximately 120 validation repertoires, with 90% to 95% of cluster scores above 0.

As regards this clone: It has no known antigen specificity. No base quality values were provided; no much bigger clone lies one nucleotide off.

The donors were included in the validation cohort of approximately 130 subjects, a group kept apart from the approximately 700-subject first cohort. Library preparation employed the immunoSEQ multiplex PCR assay. As for how the authors treated the data: A statistical classification framework was built to diagnose cytomegalovirus status from the catalog of TCR beta chain sequences. The immuneACCESS repertoire file appears here via TCRdb, limited to in-frame rearrangements. These files lack a portion of the clones; in checked studies, under half of the deficit traces to unresolved V genes, and the cause of the others is not known. From that table come the V and J calls and clone size; the DNA was used to work out D and trimming. This sample has approximately 300,000 clones in its table, and roughly 88% of those were observed once. Together, the top ten hold around 0.8% of the sample. For CDR1 and CDR2, the germline V gene lists MGHRA and YSYEKL. Compared with germline, V lacks 1 base and J lacks 4 bases; bases without a gene match: 10. From the cysteine through the phenylalanine, the CDR3 covers 17 amino acids. CDR3 DNA only is kept here, 51 bases in frame from base 1.

The chain couples TRBV4-1 to TRBJ2-4, with 7 central nucleotides matching TRBD2. The receptor comes from a woman aged 18-35 years in good health and CMV-seronegative. Sample: PBMCs. This receptor has the CDR3 CASSQVGGDGGKNIQYF. The nucleotide sequence is given as TGCGCCAGCAGCCAAGTTGGGGGAGACGGGGGGAAAAACATTCAGTACTTC.